A few counts support the clone carrying this TCR beta chain. The antigen is not known. It was RNA transcripts that yielded the amplified TCR beta CDR3 regions. The HTBI primer set drove a first-round RT-PCR of the TCR CDR3. TCRdb itself ran the multiplex PCR reads through MiXCR, one entry per CDR3 protein. The sample has 600,000 to 900,000 distinct CDR3 sequences, approximately 16% seen once. V was cut by 2 bases and J by 6 bases, with 17 bases left in between. Looked up from germline, CDR1 is MNHNS and CDR2 is SASEGT. The CDR3 runs to 15 residues. The data were obtained in a study of T cells in Graves' hyperthyroidism and ophthalmopathy. Study-wide results and caveats: Most thyroid clonotypes that were expanded above 0.001 also turned up in blood. Ophthalmopathy and stable hyperthyroidism were told apart by a 13 V-J model.

Sequencing input: blood. This receptor was obtained from a man aged 18-30 years with Graves' hyperthyroidism. The rearrangement uses TRBV6-1 and TRBJ2-7; D unclear. DNA of the CDR3: TGTGCCAGCAGTGAATTGGTCTTTCAACCAGGCGAGCAGTACTTC. Protein product: CASSELVFQPGEQYF.